This entry is about one T cell receptor beta chain. The sample originates from a study of blood T cell repertoires in COVID-19. Clones were sequenced by immunoSEQ multiplex PCR, and TCRdb holds only the in-frame ones, with some missing. Here the sample spans roughly 39,000 clones, over 80% being singletons. The CDR3 is 13 residues long. V shed 3 bases and J shed 1 base, with 6 bases lying between them. The germline gives CDR1 LGHDT, CDR2 YNNKEL (reference sequence). Sequenced sample: peripheral blood. V gene TRBV3-1 (or the pseudogene TRBV3-2) combines with J gene TRBJ1-2, with D perhaps TRBD1 (6 bases). This clonotype was obtained from a woman between 65 and 79 years old with acute or convalescent COVID-19. In nucleotides, the CDR3 is TGTGCCAGCAGCCAGGACAGTAACTATGGCTACACCTTC. It codes for CASSQDSNYGYTF.